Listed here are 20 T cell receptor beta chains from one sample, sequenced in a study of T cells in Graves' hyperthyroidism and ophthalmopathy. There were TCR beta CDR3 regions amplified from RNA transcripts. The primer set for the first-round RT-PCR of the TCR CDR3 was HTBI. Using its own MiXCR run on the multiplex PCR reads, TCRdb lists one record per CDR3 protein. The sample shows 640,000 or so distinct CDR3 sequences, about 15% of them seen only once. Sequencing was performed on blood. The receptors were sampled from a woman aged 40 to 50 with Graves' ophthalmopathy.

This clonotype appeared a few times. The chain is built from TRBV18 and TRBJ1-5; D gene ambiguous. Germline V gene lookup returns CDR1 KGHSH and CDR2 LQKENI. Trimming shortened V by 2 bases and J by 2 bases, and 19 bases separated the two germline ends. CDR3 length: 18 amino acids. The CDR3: CASSPNFVGDRGNQPQHF. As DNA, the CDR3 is TGTGCCAGCTCACCAAATTTTGTTGGGGATAGGGGCAATCAGCCCCAGCATTTT.

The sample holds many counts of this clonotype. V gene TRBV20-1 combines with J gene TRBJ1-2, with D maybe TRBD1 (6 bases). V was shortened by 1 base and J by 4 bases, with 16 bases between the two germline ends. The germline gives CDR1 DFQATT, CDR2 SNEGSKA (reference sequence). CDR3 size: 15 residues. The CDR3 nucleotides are TGCAGTGCTAGAGTGCGGGGGGCGAATATCTATGGCTACACCTTC. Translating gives CSARVRGANIYGYTF.

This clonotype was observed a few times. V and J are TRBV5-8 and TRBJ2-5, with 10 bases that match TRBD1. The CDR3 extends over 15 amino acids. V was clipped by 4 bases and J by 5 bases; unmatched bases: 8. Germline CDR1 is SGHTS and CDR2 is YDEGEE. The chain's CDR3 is CASSKTGGAGETQYF. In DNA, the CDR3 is TGTGCCAGCAGCAAGACAGGGGGCGCTGGGGAGACCCAGTACTTC.

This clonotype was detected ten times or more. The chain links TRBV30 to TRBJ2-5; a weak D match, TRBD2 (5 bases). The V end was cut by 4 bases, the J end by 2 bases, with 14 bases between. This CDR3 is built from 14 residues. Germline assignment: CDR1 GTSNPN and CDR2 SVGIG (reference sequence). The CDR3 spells CAWTPGISQETQYF. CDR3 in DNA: TGTGCCTGGACTCCGGGGATTTCACAAGAGACCCAGTACTTC.

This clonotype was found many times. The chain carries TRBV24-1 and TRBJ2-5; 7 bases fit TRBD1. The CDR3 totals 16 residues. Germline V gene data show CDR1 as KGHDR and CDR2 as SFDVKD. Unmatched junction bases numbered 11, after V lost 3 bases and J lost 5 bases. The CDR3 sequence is CATSDNRQGLWETQYF. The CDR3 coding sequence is TGTGCCACCAGTGATAACCGACAGGGATTGTGGGAGACCCAGTACTTC.

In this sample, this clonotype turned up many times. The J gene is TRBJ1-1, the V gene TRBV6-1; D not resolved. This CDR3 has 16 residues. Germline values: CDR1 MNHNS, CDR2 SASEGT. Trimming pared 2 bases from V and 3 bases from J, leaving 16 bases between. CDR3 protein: CASSEIVGGLDTEAFF. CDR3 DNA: TGTGCCAGCAGTGAAATAGTCGGAGGGCTGGACACTGAAGCTTTCTTT.

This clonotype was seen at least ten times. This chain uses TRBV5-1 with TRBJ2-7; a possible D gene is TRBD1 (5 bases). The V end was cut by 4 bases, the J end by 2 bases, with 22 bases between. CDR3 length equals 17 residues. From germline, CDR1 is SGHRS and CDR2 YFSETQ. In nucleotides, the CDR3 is TGCGCCAGCAGCGCAAACCCTCCCCAGGGTCAACCCTACGAGCAGTACTTC. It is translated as CASSANPPQGQPYEQYF.

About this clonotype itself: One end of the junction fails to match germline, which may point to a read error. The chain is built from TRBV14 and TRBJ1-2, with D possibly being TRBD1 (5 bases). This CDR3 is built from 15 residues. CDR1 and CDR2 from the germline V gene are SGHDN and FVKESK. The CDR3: CASSQDLRQNYDYTF. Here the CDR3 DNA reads TGTGCCAGCAGCCAAGATCTCCGACAGAACTATGACTACACCTTC.

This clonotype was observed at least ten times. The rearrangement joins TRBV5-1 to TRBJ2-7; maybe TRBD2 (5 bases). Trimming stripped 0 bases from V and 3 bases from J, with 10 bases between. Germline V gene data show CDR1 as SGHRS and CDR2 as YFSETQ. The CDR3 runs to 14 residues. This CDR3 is CASSLAGSLYEQYF. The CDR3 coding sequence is TGCGCCAGCAGCTTGGCGGGGAGTCTCTACGAGCAGTACTTC.

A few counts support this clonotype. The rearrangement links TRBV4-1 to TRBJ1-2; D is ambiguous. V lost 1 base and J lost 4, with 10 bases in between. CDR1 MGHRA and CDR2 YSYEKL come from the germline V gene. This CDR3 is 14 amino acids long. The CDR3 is CASSQGRPVYGYTF. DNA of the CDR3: TGCGCCAGCAGCCAAGGTCGGCCGGTCTATGGCTACACCTTC.

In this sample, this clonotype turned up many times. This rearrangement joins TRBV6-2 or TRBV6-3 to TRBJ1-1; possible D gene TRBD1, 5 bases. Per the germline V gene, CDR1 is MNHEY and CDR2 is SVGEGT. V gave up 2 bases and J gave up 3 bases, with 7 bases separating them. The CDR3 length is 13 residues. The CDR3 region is CASSYPGHTEAFF. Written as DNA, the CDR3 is TGTGCCAGCAGTTACCCGGGACACACTGAAGCTTTCTTT.

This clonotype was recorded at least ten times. The CDR3 protein is CASSHPSGTDITGELFF. Written as DNA, the CDR3 is TGTGCCAGCAGCCACCCCTCCGGGACAGATATCACCGGGGAGCTGTTTTTT. The chain is built from TRBV9 and TRBJ2-2; TRBD1 matches at 7 bases. CDR1 is SGDLS, CDR2 YYNGEE, per germline. The CDR3 sequence is 17 residues long. With 4 bases clipped from V and 4 bases from J, the junction kept 13 bases outside the gene matches.

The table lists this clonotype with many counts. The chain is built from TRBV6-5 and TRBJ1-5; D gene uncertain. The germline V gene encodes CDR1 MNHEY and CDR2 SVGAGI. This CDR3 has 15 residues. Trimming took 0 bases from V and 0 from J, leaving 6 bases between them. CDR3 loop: CASSYSRYSNQPQHF. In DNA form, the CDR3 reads TGTGCCAGCAGTTACTCTCGGTATAGCAATCAGCCCCAGCATTTT.

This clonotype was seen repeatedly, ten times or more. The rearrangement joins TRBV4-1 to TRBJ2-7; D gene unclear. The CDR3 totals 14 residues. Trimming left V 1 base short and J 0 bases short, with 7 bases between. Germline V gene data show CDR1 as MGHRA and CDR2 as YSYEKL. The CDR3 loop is CASSQAASSYEQYF. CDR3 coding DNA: TGCGCCAGCAGCCAAGCCGCTAGCTCCTACGAGCAGTACTTC.

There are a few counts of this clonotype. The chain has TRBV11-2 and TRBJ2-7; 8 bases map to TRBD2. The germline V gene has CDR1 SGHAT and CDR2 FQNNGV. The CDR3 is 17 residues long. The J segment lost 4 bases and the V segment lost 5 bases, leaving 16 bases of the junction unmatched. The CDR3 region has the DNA TGTGCCAGCAGCCCCCAGGGCGTGGGACTAGTCTCGTACGAGCAGTACTTC. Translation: CASSPQGVGLVSYEQYF.

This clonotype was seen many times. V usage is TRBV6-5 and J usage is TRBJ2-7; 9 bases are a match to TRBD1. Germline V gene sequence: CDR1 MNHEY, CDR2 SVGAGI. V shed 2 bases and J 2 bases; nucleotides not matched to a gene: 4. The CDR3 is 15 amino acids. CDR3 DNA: TGTGCCAGCAGTTACGGGACAGGGAAAGCCTACGAGCAGTACTTC. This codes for CASSYGTGKAYEQYF.

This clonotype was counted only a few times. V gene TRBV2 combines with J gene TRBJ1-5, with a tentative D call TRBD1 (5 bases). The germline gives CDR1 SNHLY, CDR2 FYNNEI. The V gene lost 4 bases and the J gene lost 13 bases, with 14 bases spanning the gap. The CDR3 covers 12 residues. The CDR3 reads CASSVLGDRQHF. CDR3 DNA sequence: TGTGCCAGCAGTGTTTTAGGTGACAGACAGCATTTT.

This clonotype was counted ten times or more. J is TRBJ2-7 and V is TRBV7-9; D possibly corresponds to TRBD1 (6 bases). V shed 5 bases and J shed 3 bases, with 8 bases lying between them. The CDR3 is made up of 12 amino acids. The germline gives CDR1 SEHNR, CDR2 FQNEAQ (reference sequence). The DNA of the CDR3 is TGTGCCAGCAGCAAACAGGGCTACGAGCAGTACTTC. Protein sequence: CASSKQGYEQYF.

DNA of the CDR3: TGCGCCAGCAGCTTGGGGACAGGGAGCGGTGAGACCCAGTACTTC. Amino acid sequence: CASSLGTGSGETQYF. The chain recombines TRBV5-1 with TRBJ2-5; 8 nucleotides agree with TRBD1. The trim removed 0 bases at V and 5 bases at J, leaving 6 bases unmatched. CDR3 size: 15 residues. Germline V gene data show CDR1 as SGHRS and CDR2 as YFSETQ.

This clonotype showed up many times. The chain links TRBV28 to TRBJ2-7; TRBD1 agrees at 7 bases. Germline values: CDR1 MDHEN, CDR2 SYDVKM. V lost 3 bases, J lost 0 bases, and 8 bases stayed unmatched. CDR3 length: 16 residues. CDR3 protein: CASSLGTATFSYEQYF. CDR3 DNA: TGTGCCAGCAGTTTGGGGACAGCCACCTTCTCCTACGAGCAGTACTTC. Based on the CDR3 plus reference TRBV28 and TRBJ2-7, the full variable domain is DVKVTQSSRYLVKRTGEKVFLECVQDMDHENMFWYRQDPGLGLRLIYFSYDVKMKEKGDIPEGYSVSREKKERFSLILESASTNQTSMYLCASSLGTATFSYEQYFGPGTRLTVT.